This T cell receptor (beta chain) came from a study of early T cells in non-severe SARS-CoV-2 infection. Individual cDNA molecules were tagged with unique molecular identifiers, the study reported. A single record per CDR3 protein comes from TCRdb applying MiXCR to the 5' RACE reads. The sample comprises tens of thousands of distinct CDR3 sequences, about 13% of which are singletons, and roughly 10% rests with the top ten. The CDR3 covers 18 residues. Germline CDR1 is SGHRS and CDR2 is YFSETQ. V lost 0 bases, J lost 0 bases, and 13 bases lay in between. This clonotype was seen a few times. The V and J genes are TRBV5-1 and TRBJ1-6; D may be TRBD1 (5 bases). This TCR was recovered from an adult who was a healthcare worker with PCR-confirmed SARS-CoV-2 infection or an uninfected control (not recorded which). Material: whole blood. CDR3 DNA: TGCGCCAGCAGCTTGGTGGCACAGGAAGACTCCTATAATTCACCCCTCCACTTT. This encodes CASSLVAQEDSYNSPLHF.